Here is one T cell receptor beta chain with its context. This clonotype came up many times. Its antigen is currently not known. No per-base quality is available; no much larger clone lies one base away. Instrument on record: Illumina HiSeq 2500. Quantitative 5'-RACE with molecular barcodes was used to prepare TCR beta libraries. Under the source paper's analysis protocol: Disease-linked TCR variants were identified with a new computational method built on a probabilistic model of VDJ rearrangement. TCRdb reprocessing: public reads trimmed at Q25 with fastp, clones called with MiXCR, in-frame beta chains kept. Duplicate CDR3 protein sequences are folded into a single record with the most common DNA and genes. These V and J calls derive from TCRdb rather than the authors' analysis. The sample table contains 250,000 to 350,000 distinct CDR3 sequences; only one count was recorded for roughly 20% of them. Roughly 7.4% of the sample is in the top ten clones.

This sample was taken from a study of CD8 T cells in ankylosing spondylitis (dated by TCRdb to the late 2010s). Regarding the study in general: T cell receptor beta repertoires were profiled in healthy donors and ankylosing spondylitis patients so that disease-linked TCR variants could be found. In total, the full study cohort was made up of 95 to 110 healthy donors and some 26 ankylosing spondylitis patients. Peripheral blood was sampled, and synovial fluid was also collected from ankylosing spondylitis patients. Here is what the overall study found, with its caveats: The disease-linked clones had a CD8+ phenotype and were found at relatively low frequencies in peripheral blood. Blood from ankylosing spondylitis patients appeared to be characterized by a TCR beta motif made up of several highly homologous amino acid variants. Some motif variants had previously been reported in the synovial fluid and blood of reactive arthritis patients, which suggests shared mechanisms of disease initiation. The disease-linked clones were reported to be significantly enriched in matched synovial fluid samples from ankylosing spondylitis patients.

The trim is 1 base for V and 5 bases for J, with a gap of 4 bases between the germline ends. CDR1 and CDR2 are read off the germline V gene as SGHRS and YFSETQ. The CDR3 contains 13 residues, cysteine and phenylalanine counted. Only the CDR3 DNA stays, 39 bases, in frame from base 1. Recombination connected TRBV5-1 to TRBJ1-6; no D gene is confidently identified. The specimen was blood, either unsorted or a sorted T cell fraction (not recorded which). This TCR derives from a male donor with ankylosing spondylitis or in good health (not recorded which). The sequence in DNA is TGCGCCAGCAGCTTGACAGATAATTCACCCCTCCACTTT. It codes for CASSLTDNSPLHF.